These T cell receptor beta chains were read from a single sample in a study of T cells expressing NK-cell markers. TCRdb re-called the 5' RACE reads and shows each CDR3 protein once, DNA omitted. Recorded for this sample: some 600,000 distinct CDR3 sequences. Sequenced material: blood T cells: a sorted CD56 or NKG2C T cell subset, CD4+ or CD8+ T cells, or bulk PBMC T cells (not recorded which). Receptors originate from a man in his late teens or twenties in good health. CDR3s include the opening cysteine and the closing phenylalanine or tryptophan.

j_gene	v_gene	CDR3aa
TRBJ2-1	TRBV5-1	CASSSFPTGGQSEQFF
TRBJ2-1	TRBV6-2/TRBV6-3	CASRESAEQFF
TRBJ2-1	TRBV19	CASSRGYYNEQFF
TRBJ2-2	TRBV12-3/TRBV12-4	CASLDGGGKGVTGELFF
TRBJ2-3	TRBV6-2/TRBV6-3	CASSQGEPDTQYF
TRBJ1-6	TRBV28	CASSVSGTGNSPLHF
TRBJ1-4	TRBV7-9	CASSPPSGEKLFF
TRBJ2-2	TRBV7-2	CASSLGVGTGELFF
TRBJ2-2	TRBV7-9	CASSIRLAQNTGELFF
TRBJ1-3	TRBV5-1	CASALGSGNTIYF
TRBJ2-1	TRBV9	CASGLAGNYNEQFF
TRBJ2-1	TRBV25-1	CASSERRGREQFF
TRBJ2-1	TRBV20-1	CSAADGTSAYNEQFF
TRBJ2-1	TRBV20-1	CSAREVEGGEGGQFF
TRBJ1-2	TRBV5-6	CASSLAPPEGGHYGYTF
TRBJ2-7	TRBV10-3	CAISDGGGKMGEQYF
TRBJ2-1	TRBV24-1	CATRGGSRQFF
TRBJ2-1	TRBV11-2	CASSRERGRYNEQFF
TRBJ2-1	TRBV29-1	CSVEEVGRNEQFF
TRBJ1-2	TRBV19	CASRPPGAYGYTF
TRBJ1-4	TRBV7-6	CASSLGQTPTNEKLFF
TRBJ2-3	TRBV5-1	CASSPQPEWGGLTDTQYF
TRBJ2-1	TRBV12-3/TRBV12-4	CASRTYNEQFF
TRBJ2-1	TRBV15	CATSRDWAGAYNEQFF
TRBJ2-1	TRBV5-4	CASSPGTSHEQFF
TRBJ1-5	TRBV12-3/TRBV12-4	CASSLFLPRADSNQPQHF
TRBJ2-1	TRBV27	CASSLGTGKSNEQFF
TRBJ2-4	TRBV12-3/TRBV12-4	CASTKHESRDIQYF
TRBJ2-1	TRBV4-2	CASSLQESSYNEQFF
TRBJ2-1	TRBV6-1	CASKTSGWGEQFF
TRBJ1-1	TRBV6-2/TRBV6-3	CASSEGTGEEAFF
TRBJ1-4	TRBV7-9	CASSLRTGASEKLFF
TRBJ2-1	TRBV15	CATSRRGGDEQFF
TRBJ2-5	TRBV28	CASSQRTGGLQETQYF
TRBJ2-4	TRBV14	CASSQGLKTSGSLAKNIQYF
TRBJ2-1	TRBV19	CASRTPYNEQFF
TRBJ2-2	TRBV27	CASSLWSNTGELFF
TRBJ2-1	TRBV20-1	CSARGWTSGGGVYNEQFF
TRBJ2-2	TRBV9	CASRRQGADTGELFF
TRBJ2-1	TRBV7-2	CASDQTGTGLYNEQFF
TRBJ2-3	TRBV10-3	CAISDLGTGQTDTQYF
TRBJ2-3	TRBV4-2	CASSQYGLAGGIDTQYF
TRBJ1-5	TRBV6-1	CASSGVSQPQHF
TRBJ2-3	TRBV15	CATSRVGGGLADTQYF
TRBJ1-4	TRBV7-9	CASSLEGSGANEKLFF
TRBJ1-4	TRBV7-9	CASNSRTGGEKLFF
TRBJ1-6	TRBV11-2	CASSLVKPNSPLHF
TRBJ2-5	TRBV14	CASSQERPGAQETQYF
TRBJ2-1	TRBV7-8	CASSDTSGLSSYNEQFF